This T cell receptor (beta chain) was sequenced for a study of T cell responses to AZD1222 COVID-19 vaccine. Overall study findings and caveats: Clonal diversity was possibly underestimated; the donors were predominantly white British and more often female. Seropositive at baseline were only 5 or 6 AZD1222 recipients.

TCRdb keeps only in-frame clones here, not all; method: immunoSEQ multiplex PCR. In the table there are tens of thousands of clones, 75% to 90% of which are singletons. Pooled together were second doses at about 4 or about 12 weeks. Trimming removed 8 bases from V and 5 bases from J, with 18 bases in between. CDR3 length: 14 amino acids. The germline gives CDR1 MRHNA, CDR2 SNTAGT. Worth noting for this clone: Its antigen is unknown.

The source was peripheral blood, collected 28 days after the second AZD1222 dose. The sequence derives from an adult who received the AZD1222 COVID-19 vaccine. The V and J genes are TRBV6-4 and TRBJ1-1; a possible D gene is TRBD1 (6 bases). CDR3 sequence (DNA): TGTGCCAGCGCCGTAACAGGGTCTGATACTGAAGCTTTCTTT. Protein: CASAVTGSDTEAFF.